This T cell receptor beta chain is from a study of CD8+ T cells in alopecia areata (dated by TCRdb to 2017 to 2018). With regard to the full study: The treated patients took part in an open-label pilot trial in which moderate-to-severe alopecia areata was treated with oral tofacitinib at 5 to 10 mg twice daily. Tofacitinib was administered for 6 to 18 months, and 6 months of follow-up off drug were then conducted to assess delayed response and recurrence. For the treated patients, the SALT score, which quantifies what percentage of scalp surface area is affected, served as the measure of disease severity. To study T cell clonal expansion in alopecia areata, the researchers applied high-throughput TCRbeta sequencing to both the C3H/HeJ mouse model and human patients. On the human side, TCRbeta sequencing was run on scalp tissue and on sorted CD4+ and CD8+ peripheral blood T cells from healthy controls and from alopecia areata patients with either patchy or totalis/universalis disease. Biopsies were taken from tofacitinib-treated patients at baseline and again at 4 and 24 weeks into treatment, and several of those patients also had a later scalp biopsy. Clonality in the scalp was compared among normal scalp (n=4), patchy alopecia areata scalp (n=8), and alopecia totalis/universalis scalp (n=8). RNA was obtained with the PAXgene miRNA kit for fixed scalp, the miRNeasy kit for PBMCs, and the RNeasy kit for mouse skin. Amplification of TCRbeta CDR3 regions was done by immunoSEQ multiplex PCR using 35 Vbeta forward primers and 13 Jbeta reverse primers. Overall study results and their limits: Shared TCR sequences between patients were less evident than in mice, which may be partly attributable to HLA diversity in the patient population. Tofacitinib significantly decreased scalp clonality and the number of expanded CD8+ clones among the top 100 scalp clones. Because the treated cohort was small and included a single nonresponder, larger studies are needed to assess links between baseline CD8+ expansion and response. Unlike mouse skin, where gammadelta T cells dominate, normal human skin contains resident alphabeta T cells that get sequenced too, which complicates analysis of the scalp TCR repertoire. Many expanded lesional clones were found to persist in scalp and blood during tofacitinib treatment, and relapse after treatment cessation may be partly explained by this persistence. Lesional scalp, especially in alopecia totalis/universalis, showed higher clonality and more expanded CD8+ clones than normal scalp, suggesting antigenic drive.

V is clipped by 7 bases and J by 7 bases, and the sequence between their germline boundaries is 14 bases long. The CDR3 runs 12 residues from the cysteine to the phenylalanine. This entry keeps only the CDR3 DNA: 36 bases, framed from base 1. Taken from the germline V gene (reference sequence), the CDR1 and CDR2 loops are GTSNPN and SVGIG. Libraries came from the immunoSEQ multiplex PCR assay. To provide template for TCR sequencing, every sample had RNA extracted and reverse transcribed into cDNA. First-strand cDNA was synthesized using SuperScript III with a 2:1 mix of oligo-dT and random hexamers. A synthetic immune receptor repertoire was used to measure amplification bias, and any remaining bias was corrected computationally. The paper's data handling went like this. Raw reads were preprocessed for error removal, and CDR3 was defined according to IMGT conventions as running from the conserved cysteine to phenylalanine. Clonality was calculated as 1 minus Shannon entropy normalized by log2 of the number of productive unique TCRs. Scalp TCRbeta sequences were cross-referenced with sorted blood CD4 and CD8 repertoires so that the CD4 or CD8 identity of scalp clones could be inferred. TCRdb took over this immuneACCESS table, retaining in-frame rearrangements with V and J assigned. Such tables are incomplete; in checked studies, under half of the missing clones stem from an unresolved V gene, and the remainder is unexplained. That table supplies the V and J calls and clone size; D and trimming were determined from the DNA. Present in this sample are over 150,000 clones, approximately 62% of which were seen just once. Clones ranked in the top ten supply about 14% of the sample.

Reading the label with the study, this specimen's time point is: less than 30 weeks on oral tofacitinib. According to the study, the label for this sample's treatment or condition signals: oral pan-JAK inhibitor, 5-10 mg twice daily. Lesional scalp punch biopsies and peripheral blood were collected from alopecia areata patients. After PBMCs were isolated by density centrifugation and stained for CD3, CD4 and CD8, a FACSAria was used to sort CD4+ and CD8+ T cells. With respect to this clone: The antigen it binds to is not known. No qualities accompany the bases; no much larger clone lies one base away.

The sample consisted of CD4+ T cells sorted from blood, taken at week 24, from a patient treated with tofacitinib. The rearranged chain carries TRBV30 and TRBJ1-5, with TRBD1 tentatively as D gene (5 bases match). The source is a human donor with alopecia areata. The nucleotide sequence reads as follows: TGTGCCTTTGACAGTTCAGGACAGCCCCAGCATTTT. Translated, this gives CAFDSSGQPQHF.